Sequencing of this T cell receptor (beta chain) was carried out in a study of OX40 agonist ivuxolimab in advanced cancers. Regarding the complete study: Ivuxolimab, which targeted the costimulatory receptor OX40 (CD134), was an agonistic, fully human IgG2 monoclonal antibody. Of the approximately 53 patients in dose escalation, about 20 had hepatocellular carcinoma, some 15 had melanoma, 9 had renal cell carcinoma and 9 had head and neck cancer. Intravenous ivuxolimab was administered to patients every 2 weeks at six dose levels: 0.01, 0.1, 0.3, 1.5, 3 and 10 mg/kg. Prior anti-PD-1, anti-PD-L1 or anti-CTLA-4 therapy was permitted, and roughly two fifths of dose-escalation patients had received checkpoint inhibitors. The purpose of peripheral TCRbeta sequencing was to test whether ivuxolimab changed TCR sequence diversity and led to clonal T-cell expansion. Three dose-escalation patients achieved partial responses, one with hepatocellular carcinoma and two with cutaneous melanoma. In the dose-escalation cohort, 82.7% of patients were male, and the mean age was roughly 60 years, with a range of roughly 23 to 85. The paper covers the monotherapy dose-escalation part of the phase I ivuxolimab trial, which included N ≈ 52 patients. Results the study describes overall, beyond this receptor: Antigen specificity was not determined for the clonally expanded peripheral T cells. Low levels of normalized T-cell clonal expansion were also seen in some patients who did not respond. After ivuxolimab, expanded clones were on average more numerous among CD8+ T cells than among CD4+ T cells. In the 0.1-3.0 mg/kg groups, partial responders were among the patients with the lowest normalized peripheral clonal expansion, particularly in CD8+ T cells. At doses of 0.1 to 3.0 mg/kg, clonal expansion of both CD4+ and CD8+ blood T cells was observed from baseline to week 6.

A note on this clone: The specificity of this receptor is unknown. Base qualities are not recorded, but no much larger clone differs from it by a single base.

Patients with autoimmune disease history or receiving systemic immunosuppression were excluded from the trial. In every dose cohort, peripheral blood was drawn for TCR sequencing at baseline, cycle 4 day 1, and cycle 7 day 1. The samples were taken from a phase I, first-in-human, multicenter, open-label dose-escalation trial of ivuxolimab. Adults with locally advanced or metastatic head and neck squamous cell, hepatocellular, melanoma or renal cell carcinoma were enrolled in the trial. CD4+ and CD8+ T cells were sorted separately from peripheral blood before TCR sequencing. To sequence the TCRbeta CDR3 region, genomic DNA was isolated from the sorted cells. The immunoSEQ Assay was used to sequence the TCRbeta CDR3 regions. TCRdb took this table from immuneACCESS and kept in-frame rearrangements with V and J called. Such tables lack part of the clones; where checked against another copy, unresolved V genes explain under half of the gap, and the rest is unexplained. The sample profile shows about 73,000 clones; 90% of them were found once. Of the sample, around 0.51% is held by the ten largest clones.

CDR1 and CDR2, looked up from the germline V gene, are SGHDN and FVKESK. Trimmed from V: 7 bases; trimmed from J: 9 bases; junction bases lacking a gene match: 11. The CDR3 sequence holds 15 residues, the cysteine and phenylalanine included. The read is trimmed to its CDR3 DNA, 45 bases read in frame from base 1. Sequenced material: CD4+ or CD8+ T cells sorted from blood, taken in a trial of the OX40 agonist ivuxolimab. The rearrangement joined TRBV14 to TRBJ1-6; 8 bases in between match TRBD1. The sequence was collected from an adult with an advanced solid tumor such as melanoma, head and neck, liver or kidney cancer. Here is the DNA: TGTGCCAGCACCCAGGGTCAGGGGGCATTTTCACCCCTCCACTTT. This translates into CASTQGQGAFSPLHF.